By proportion, the clone carrying this T cell receptor (beta chain) is large. Its specificity is not known. Adaptor-ligated barcode primers were used to amplify TRBV12-4/TRBJ1-2 clonotypes. MiXCR was run by TCRdb on the multiplex PCR reads, yielding one entry per CDR3 protein. The sample has 560 or so distinct CDR3 sequences, approximately 19% seen once; the top ten hold under 55%. This CDR3 comprises 12 residues. Trimming stripped 5 bases from V and 8 bases from J, with 12 bases between. Broader study findings: The TCR gene usage of tumor memory CD4+ T cells clustered together with blood and lymph node memory CD4+ cells and with lymph node naive CD4+ cells.

The sequenced sample consisted of naive CD4+ T cells sorted from blood. Subset meaning: naive CD4+ T cells, CD4+CD45RA+CD25-. This receptor was identified in a female donor with breast cancer. This chain joins TRBV12-3 or TRBV12-4 and TRBJ1-2; no clear D gene. CDR3 region: CASSNRERGYTF. The CDR3 DNA reads as TGTGCCAGCAGTAACCGAGAAAGGGGCTACACCTTC.